Sequencing of this T cell receptor (beta chain) was carried out in a study of T cell responses to AZD1222 COVID-19 vaccine. The assay was immunoSEQ multiplex PCR, and TCRdb's table has in-frame clones only and misses some. The table has about 160,000 clones, more than 85% seen once. Per germline, CDR1 MNHEY and CDR2 SMNVEV (reference sequence). The CDR3 contains 15 residues. Between the trimmed V and J ends, which lost 5 bases and 8 bases, there was a span of 21 bases. Sequenced material: peripheral blood, taken 28 days after the second AZD1222 dose. The TCR sequence derives from an adult who received the AZD1222 COVID-19 vaccine. This chain connects TRBV27 to TRBJ1-2, with no clear D. The CDR3 nucleotides are TGTGCCAGCAGTCCCGGACGGAACCTATGGAGAGGCTACACCTTC. Amino acid sequence: CASSPGRNLWRGYTF.